Listed below are T cell receptor beta chains from one sample, sequenced in a study of blood T cell repertoires in COVID-19. Using immunoSEQ multiplex PCR, the repertoire was profiled, and TCRdb retains in-frame clones only, with some absent. The table shows roughly 79,000 clones, with approximately 82% occurring only once. Sequencing input: peripheral blood. Receptors originate from a human donor in a cohort sampled during active COVID-19. CDR3s include the opening cysteine and the closing phenylalanine or tryptophan. The D gene is left open where the match is weak. Not all rows give a size; the values are once, few, many and, for expanded clones, a class.

CDR3nt: TGTGCCAGCAGCCAAGATCTTCAGGGGGCAGGGGAAAAACTGTTTTTT
CDR3aa: CASSQDLQGAGEKLFF
d_gene: TRBD1
j_gene: TRBJ1-4
abundance: once
v_gene: TRBV4-2

CDR3nt: TGCGCCAGCAGCCAAGAGAGAATGGACAGTCACGGGGAAAAACTGTTTTTT
CDR3aa: CASSQERMDSHGEKLFF
d_gene: -
j_gene: TRBJ1-4
abundance: -
v_gene: TRBV4-3

CDR3nt: TGTGCCTGGAGCGGAGGAGAAGCACCGCTCTCCTACGAGCAGTACTTC
CDR3aa: CAWSGGEAPLSYEQYF
d_gene: -
j_gene: TRBJ2-7
abundance: many
v_gene: TRBV30

CDR3nt: TGTGCCAGCAGTATCTACTCTGGGGCCAACGTCCTGACTTTC
CDR3aa: CASSIYSGANVLTF
d_gene: -
j_gene: TRBJ2-6
abundance: -
v_gene: TRBV6-2/TRBV6-3

CDR3nt: TGTGCCAGCAGCCCTTGGGGGGCTGGAAACACCATATATTTT
CDR3aa: CASSPWGAGNTIYF
d_gene: -
j_gene: TRBJ1-3
abundance: -
v_gene: TRBV3-1/TRBV3-2

CDR3nt: TGTGCCAGCAGCTCCCAGGCCCCTAATTCACCCCTCCACTTT
CDR3aa: CASSSQAPNSPLHF
d_gene: -
j_gene: TRBJ1-6
abundance: few
v_gene: TRBV5-5

CDR3nt: TGCGCCAGCAGCCAAGATTTCCTACGCGGAAACACAGATACGCAGTATTTT
CDR3aa: CASSQDFLRGNTDTQYF
d_gene: -
j_gene: TRBJ2-3
abundance: once
v_gene: TRBV4-3

CDR3nt: TGTGCCAGCAGCCGGGACAGCGAGGCCTTGACCTACGAGCAGTACTTC
CDR3aa: CASSRDSEALTYEQYF
d_gene: TRBD1
j_gene: TRBJ2-7
abundance: -
v_gene: TRBV5-5

CDR3nt: TGTGCCAGCAGTTCCGCAGCGATGGCCGAGCAGTACTTC
CDR3aa: CASSSAAMAEQYF
d_gene: -
j_gene: TRBJ2-7
abundance: -
v_gene: TRBV27

CDR3nt: TGTGCCAGCAGCCATCCCGTCGTGGGAGGCAGGGATGAGCAGTTCTTC
CDR3aa: CASSHPVVGGRDEQFF
d_gene: -
j_gene: TRBJ2-1
abundance: -
v_gene: TRBV14

CDR3nt: TGTGCCAGCAGCGGCGGGGGTTGGTCCTACAATGAGCAGTTCTTC
CDR3aa: CASSGGGWSYNEQFF
d_gene: TRBD2
j_gene: TRBJ2-1
abundance: -
v_gene: TRBV9

CDR3nt: TGTGCCAGTAGTATCTCTTCGGGAACCTACGAGCAGTACTTC
CDR3aa: CASSISSGTYEQYF
d_gene: -
j_gene: TRBJ2-7
abundance: -
v_gene: TRBV19

CDR3nt: TGCGCCAGCAGTAATGGACAGGGGTTTAGAGAGCAGTACTTC
CDR3aa: CASSNGQGFREQYF
d_gene: TRBD1
j_gene: TRBJ2-7
abundance: -
v_gene: TRBV10-1

CDR3nt: TGTGCCAGCAGTCCAGTGTTCCCTGGAAACACCATATATTTT
CDR3aa: CASSPVFPGNTIYF
d_gene: -
j_gene: TRBJ1-3
abundance: once
v_gene: TRBV6-5

CDR3nt: TGTGCCAGCAGCAAATCGGAGGTCTCTACCTCTGGAAACACCATATATTTT
CDR3aa: CASSKSEVSTSGNTIYF
d_gene: -
j_gene: TRBJ1-3
abundance: -
v_gene: TRBV21-1

CDR3nt: TGTGCCAGCAGCCCAACGACAGGGTTCAACGAGCAGTACTTC
CDR3aa: CASSPTTGFNEQYF
d_gene: TRBD1
j_gene: TRBJ2-7
abundance: few
v_gene: TRBV7-2

CDR3nt: TGTGCCAGTAGTAACTCGGGACAGGGAAGGTTTGGCTACACCTTC
CDR3aa: CASSNSGQGRFGYTF
d_gene: TRBD1
j_gene: TRBJ1-2
abundance: -
v_gene: TRBV19

CDR3nt: TGTGCCAGCAGTCTCGGACGGGGGTGGGCAGATACGCAGTATTTT
CDR3aa: CASSLGRGWADTQYF
d_gene: -
j_gene: TRBJ2-3
abundance: -
v_gene: TRBV7-2

CDR3nt: TGTGCCAGCAGCCCGGGGTCGTCTTGGCCCCAGCATTTT
CDR3aa: CASSPGSSWPQHF
d_gene: -
j_gene: TRBJ1-5
abundance: -
v_gene: TRBV14

CDR3nt: TGTGCCAGTGTTAGGGGCTCGAACTCTGGAAACACCATATATTTT
CDR3aa: CASVRGSNSGNTIYF
d_gene: -
j_gene: TRBJ1-3
abundance: -
v_gene: TRBV6-5

CDR3nt: TGTGCCAGTAGCGGACAGTATAGCAATCAGCCCCAGCATTTT
CDR3aa: CASSGQYSNQPQHF
d_gene: -
j_gene: TRBJ1-5
abundance: few
v_gene: TRBV19

CDR3nt: TGTGCCAGCAGCGTTGGACTGAACTCTGGGGCCAACGTCCTGACTTTC
CDR3aa: CASSVGLNSGANVLTF
d_gene: -
j_gene: TRBJ2-6
abundance: -
v_gene: TRBV9

CDR3nt: TGTGCCAGCAGCCCGAGCCAACAGGGTGGTTGGTATACCTATGGCTACACCTTC
CDR3aa: CASSPSQQGGWYTYGYTF
d_gene: -
j_gene: TRBJ1-2
abundance: -
v_gene: TRBV7-9

CDR3nt: TGTGCCAGCAGCCAAACATTACAGGGGGCGGACGAGCAGTACTTC
CDR3aa: CASSQTLQGADEQYF
d_gene: TRBD1
j_gene: TRBJ2-7
abundance: -
v_gene: TRBV3-1/TRBV3-2

CDR3nt: TGTGCCATCAGGAGGACTAGCGGAGACACAGATACGCAGTATTTT
CDR3aa: CAIRRTSGDTDTQYF
d_gene: TRBD2
j_gene: TRBJ2-3
abundance: -
v_gene: TRBV10-3

CDR3nt: TGCGCCAGCAGCGGAGTGCAGGGGAGCACCGGGGAGCTGTTTTTT
CDR3aa: CASSGVQGSTGELFF
d_gene: -
j_gene: TRBJ2-2
abundance: -
v_gene: TRBV5-1

CDR3nt: TGTGCCAGCAGCTTGTGGATCCGGACAACCCGTTTCTACGAGCAGTACTTC
CDR3aa: CASSLWIRTTRFYEQYF
d_gene: -
j_gene: TRBJ2-7
abundance: -
v_gene: TRBV5-4

CDR3nt: TGCGCCAGCAGTGCGGGACTTACATACGAGCAGTACTTC
CDR3aa: CASSAGLTYEQYF
d_gene: -
j_gene: TRBJ2-7
abundance: -
v_gene: TRBV5-1

CDR3nt: TGTGCCAGCAGCGTAGGACAGGGGGCGAACTATGGCTACACCTTC
CDR3aa: CASSVGQGANYGYTF
d_gene: TRBD1
j_gene: TRBJ1-2
abundance: -
v_gene: TRBV7-9

CDR3nt: TGTGCCAGCTCACAAGGGGGCGCGGGTCAGCCCCAGCATTTT
CDR3aa: CASSQGGAGQPQHF
d_gene: TRBD1
j_gene: TRBJ1-5
abundance: -
v_gene: TRBV18

CDR3nt: TGTGCCAGCAGCTCCAAGAGCACCGGGACTAGCTTCATCGATGAGCAGTTCTTC
CDR3aa: CASSSKSTGTSFIDEQFF
d_gene: TRBD2
j_gene: TRBJ2-1
abundance: -
v_gene: TRBV6-2/TRBV6-3

CDR3nt: TGTGCCAGCAGCTTCACAGACAGCCATAATTCACCCCTCCACTTT
CDR3aa: CASSFTDSHNSPLHF
d_gene: -
j_gene: TRBJ1-6
abundance: -
v_gene: TRBV6-5

CDR3nt: TGTGCCAGCAGCCAAGGTCGAGGCCTTGTGACCCCCTACGAGCAGTACTTC
CDR3aa: CASSQGRGLVTPYEQYF
d_gene: -
j_gene: TRBJ2-7
abundance: -
v_gene: TRBV3-1/TRBV3-2

CDR3nt: TGCGCCAGCAGCTTGAGACAGGAGAACACTGAAGCTTTCTTT
CDR3aa: CASSLRQENTEAFF
d_gene: -
j_gene: TRBJ1-1
abundance: few
v_gene: TRBV5-1

CDR3nt: TGTGCCAGCAGCGGGGTTGAGGGTACGCAGTATTTT
CDR3aa: CASSGVEGTQYF
d_gene: -
j_gene: TRBJ2-3
abundance: -
v_gene: TRBV5-4

CDR3nt: TGTGCCAGTAGTGGTCGGGCCGGGGAGCTGTTTTTT
CDR3aa: CASSGRAGELFF
d_gene: -
j_gene: TRBJ2-2
abundance: -
v_gene: TRBV19

CDR3nt: TGTGCCAGCAGTGAAGAAGAGGGTCGTTCACCCCTCCACTTT
CDR3aa: CASSEEEGRSPLHF
d_gene: -
j_gene: TRBJ1-6
abundance: -
v_gene: TRBV6-1

CDR3nt: TGTGCCAGCAGTGGTCAAGGGGGGGTTGGCACCGGGGAGCTGTTTTTT
CDR3aa: CASSGQGGVGTGELFF
d_gene: -
j_gene: TRBJ2-2
abundance: -
v_gene: TRBV6-1

CDR3nt: TGTGCCAGTAGTACCGGGGTTAGCAATCAGCCCCAGCATTTT
CDR3aa: CASSTGVSNQPQHF
d_gene: -
j_gene: TRBJ1-5
abundance: once
v_gene: TRBV19

CDR3nt: TGTGCCAGCAGTAAAGGACAGAGTTCACCCCTCCACTTT
CDR3aa: CASSKGQSSPLHF
d_gene: -
j_gene: TRBJ1-6
abundance: -
v_gene: TRBV12-3/TRBV12-4

CDR3nt: TGTGCCATCAGTGAGTTAGAGAATCAGCCCCAGCATTTT
CDR3aa: CAISELENQPQHF
d_gene: -
j_gene: TRBJ1-5
abundance: -
v_gene: TRBV10-3

CDR3nt: TGCGCCAGCAGCCAAGATCGACAGGGGCTAAACTATGGCTACACCTTC
CDR3aa: CASSQDRQGLNYGYTF
d_gene: TRBD1
j_gene: TRBJ1-2
abundance: -
v_gene: TRBV4-3

CDR3nt: TGTGCCAGCAGTTACTCGAAGGACTTACCTTCCGAGCAGTACTTC
CDR3aa: CASSYSKDLPSEQYF
d_gene: -
j_gene: TRBJ2-7
abundance: medium-sized
v_gene: TRBV6-2/TRBV6-3

CDR3nt: TGTGCCAGCAGCCGGGACAGGGTCGAGGGCTACACCTTC
CDR3aa: CASSRDRVEGYTF
d_gene: TRBD1
j_gene: TRBJ1-2
abundance: -
v_gene: TRBV7-8

CDR3nt: TGTGCCAGCACCAGGACAGGGAACGAGCAGTACTTC
CDR3aa: CASTRTGNEQYF
d_gene: TRBD1
j_gene: TRBJ2-7
abundance: -
v_gene: TRBV7-9

CDR3nt: TGTGCCTGGGATCCCTTTGTTTATGGCTACACCTTC
CDR3aa: CAWDPFVYGYTF
d_gene: -
j_gene: TRBJ1-2
abundance: -
v_gene: TRBV30

CDR3nt: TGTGCCAGTAGTATAGTGAACAGTAATGAAAAACTGTTTTTT
CDR3aa: CASSIVNSNEKLFF
d_gene: -
j_gene: TRBJ1-4
abundance: -
v_gene: TRBV19

CDR3nt: TGTGCCAGTAGTGCAGGGGGCGGGAAGAATTCACCCCTTCACTTT
CDR3aa: CASSAGGGKNSPLHF
d_gene: TRBD1
j_gene: TRBJ1-6
abundance: -
v_gene: TRBV19

CDR3nt: TGTGCCAGCAGGAAGGGGTCTGGAAACACCATATATTTT
CDR3aa: CASRKGSGNTIYF
d_gene: -
j_gene: TRBJ1-3
abundance: once
v_gene: TRBV3-1/TRBV3-2

CDR3nt: TGTGCCAGCAGCTTGGGTTCCGGGGGGTACGAGCAGTACTTC
CDR3aa: CASSLGSGGYEQYF
d_gene: TRBD2
j_gene: TRBJ2-7
abundance: -
v_gene: TRBV5-6

CDR3nt: TGTGCCAGCAGCCGTTCAGTCTCTGGAAACACCATATATTTT
CDR3aa: CASSRSVSGNTIYF
d_gene: -
j_gene: TRBJ1-3
abundance: -
v_gene: TRBV9

CDR3nt: TGTGCCAGCAGACCAGGGGGAAACACTGAAGCTTTCTTT
CDR3aa: CASRPGGNTEAFF
d_gene: TRBD1
j_gene: TRBJ1-1
abundance: once
v_gene: TRBV6-6

CDR3nt: TGTGCCAGCAGCCAAAGGGGCCAGGGCGACCAGCCCCAGCATTTT
CDR3aa: CASSQRGQGDQPQHF
d_gene: -
j_gene: TRBJ1-5
abundance: -
v_gene: TRBV3-1/TRBV3-2

CDR3nt: TGTGCCAGCAGTTACTCGGACACCCTAGGAGCTTTCTTT
CDR3aa: CASSYSDTLGAFF
d_gene: -
j_gene: TRBJ1-1
abundance: many
v_gene: TRBV6-5